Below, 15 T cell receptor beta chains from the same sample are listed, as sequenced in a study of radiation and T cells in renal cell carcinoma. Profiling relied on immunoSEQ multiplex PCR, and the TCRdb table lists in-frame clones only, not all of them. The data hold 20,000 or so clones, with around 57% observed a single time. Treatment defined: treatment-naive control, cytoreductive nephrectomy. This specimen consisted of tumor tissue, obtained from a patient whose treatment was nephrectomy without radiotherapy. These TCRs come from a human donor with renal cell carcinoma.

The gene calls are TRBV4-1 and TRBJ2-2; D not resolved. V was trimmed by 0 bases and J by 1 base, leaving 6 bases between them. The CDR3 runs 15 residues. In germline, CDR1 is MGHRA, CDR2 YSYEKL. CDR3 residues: CASSQEERNTGELFF. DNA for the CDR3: TGCGCCAGCAGCCAAGAAGAACGGAACACCGGGGAGCTGTTTTTT.

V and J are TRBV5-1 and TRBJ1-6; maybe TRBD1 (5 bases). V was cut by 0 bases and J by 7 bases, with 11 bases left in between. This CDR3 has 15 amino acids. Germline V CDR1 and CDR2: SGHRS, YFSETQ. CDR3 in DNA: TGCGCCAGCAGCTTGGAGCAGGGTCAGAATTCACCCCTCCACTTT. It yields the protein CASSLEQGQNSPLHF.

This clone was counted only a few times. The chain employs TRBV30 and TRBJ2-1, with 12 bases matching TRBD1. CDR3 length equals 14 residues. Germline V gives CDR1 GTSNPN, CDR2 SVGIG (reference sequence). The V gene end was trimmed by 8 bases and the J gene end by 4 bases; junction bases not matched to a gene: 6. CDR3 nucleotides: TGTGCCAGCCGGGACAGGGGGCTTTACAATGAGCAGTTCTTC. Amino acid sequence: CASRDRGLYNEQFF. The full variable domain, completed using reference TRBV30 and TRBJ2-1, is SQTIHQWPATLVQPVGSPLSLECTVEGTSNPNLYWYRQAAGRGLQLLFYSVGIGQISSEVPQNLSASRPQDRQFILSSKKLLLSDSGFYLCASRDRGLYNEQFFGPGTRLTVL.

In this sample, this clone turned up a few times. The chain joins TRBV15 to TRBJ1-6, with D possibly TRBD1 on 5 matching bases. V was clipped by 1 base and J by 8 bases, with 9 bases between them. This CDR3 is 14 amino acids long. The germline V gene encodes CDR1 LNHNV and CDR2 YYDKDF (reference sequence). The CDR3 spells CATSRGQWDSPLHF. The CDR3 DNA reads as TGTGCCACCAGCAGAGGACAGTGGGATTCACCCCTCCACTTT.

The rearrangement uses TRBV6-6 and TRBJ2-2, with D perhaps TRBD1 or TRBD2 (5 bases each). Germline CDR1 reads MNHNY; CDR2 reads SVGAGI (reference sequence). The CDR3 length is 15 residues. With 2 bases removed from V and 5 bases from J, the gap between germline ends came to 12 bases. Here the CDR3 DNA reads TGTGCCAGCAGTTACCTTACCGGGGCAACCGGGGAGCTGTTTTTT. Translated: CASSYLTGATGELFF.

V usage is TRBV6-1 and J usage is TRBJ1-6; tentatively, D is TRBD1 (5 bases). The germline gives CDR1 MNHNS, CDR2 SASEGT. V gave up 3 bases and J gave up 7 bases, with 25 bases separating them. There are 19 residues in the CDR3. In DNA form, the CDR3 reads TGTGCCAGCAGTGATAGGGCCCAGCTAACAGGACTTAAGAATTCACCCCTCCACTTT. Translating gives CASSDRAQLTGLKNSPLHF.

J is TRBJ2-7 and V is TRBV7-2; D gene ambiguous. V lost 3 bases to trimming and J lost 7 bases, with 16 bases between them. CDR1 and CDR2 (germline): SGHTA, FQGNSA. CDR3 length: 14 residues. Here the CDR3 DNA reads TGTGCCAGCAGCTTTTTCATCCGGATCTCGGAGCAGTACTTC. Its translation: CASSFFIRISEQYF.

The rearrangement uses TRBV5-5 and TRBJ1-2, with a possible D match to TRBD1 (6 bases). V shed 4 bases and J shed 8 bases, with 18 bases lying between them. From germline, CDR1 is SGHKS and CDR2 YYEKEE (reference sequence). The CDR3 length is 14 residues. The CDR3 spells CASSLPAGGRGYTF. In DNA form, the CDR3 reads TGTGCCAGCAGCCTACCCGCCGGGGGGCGAGGCTACACCTTC.

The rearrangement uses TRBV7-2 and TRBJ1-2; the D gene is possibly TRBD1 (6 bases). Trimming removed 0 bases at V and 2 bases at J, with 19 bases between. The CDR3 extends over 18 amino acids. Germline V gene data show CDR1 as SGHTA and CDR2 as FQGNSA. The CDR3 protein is CASSLASRGLGGNYGYTF. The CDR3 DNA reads TGTGCCAGCAGCTTAGCTAGCAGGGGATTGGGTGGGAACTATGGCTACACCTTC. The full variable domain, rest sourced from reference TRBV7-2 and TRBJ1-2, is GAGVSQSPSNKVTEKGKDVELRCDPISGHTALYWYRQSLGQGLEFLIYFQGNSAPDKSGLPSDRFSAERTGGSVSTLTIQRTQQEDSAVYLCASSLASRGLGGNYGYTFGSGTRLTVV.

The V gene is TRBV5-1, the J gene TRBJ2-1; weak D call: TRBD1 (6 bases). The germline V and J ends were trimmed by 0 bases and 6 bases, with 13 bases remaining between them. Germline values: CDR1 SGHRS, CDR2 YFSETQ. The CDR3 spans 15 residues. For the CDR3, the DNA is TGCGCCAGCAGCTTGGTTTCTGGGGGCCGCAATGAGCAGTTCTTC. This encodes CASSLVSGGRNEQFF.

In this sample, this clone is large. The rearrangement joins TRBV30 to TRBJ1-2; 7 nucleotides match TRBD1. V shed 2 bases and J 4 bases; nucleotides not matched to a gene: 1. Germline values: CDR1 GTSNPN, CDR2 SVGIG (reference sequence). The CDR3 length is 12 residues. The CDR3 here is CAWSQGGYGYTF. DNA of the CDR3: TGTGCCTGGAGTCAGGGGGGCTATGGCTACACCTTC.

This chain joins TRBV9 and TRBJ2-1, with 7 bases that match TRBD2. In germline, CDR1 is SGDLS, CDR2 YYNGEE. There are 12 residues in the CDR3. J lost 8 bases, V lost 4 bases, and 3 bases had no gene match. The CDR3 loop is CASSSTSDEQFF. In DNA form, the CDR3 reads TGTGCCAGCAGCTCTACTAGCGATGAGCAGTTCTTC.

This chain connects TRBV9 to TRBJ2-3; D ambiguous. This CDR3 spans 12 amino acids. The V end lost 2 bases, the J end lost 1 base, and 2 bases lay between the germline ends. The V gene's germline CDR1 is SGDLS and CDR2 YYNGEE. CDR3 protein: CASSVGTDTQYF. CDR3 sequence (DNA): TGTGCCAGCAGCGTGGGCACAGATACGCAGTATTTT.

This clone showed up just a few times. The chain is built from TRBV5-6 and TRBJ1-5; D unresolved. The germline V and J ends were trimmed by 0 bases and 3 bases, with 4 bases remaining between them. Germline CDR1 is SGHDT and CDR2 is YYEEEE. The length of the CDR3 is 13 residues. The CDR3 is CASSLVDNQPQHF. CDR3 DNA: TGTGCCAGCAGCTTGGTGGACAATCAGCCCCAGCATTTT. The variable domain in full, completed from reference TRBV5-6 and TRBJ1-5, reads DAGVTQSPTHLIKTRGQQVTLRCSPKSGHDTVSWYQQALGQGPQFIFQYYEEEERQRGNFPDRFSGHQFPNYSSELNVNALLLGDSALYLCASSLVDNQPQHFGDGTRLSIL.

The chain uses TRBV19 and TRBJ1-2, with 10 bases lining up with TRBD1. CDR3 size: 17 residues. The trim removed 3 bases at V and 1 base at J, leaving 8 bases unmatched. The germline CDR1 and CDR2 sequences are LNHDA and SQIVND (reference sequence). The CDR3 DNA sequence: TGTGCCAGTAGTATTCTGGGACAGGGGCCTCTTAACTATGGCTACACCTTC. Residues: CASSILGQGPLNYGYTF.